The clone carrying this T cell receptor (beta chain) appeared many times. Its antigen is unidentified. This sample stems from a study of blood T cells in healthy people across ages. Study outcomes and limitations: The CMV status of each donor remained undetermined, and this could have confounded shifts in expanded clonotypes.

Germline V gives CDR1 SGHDN, CDR2 FVKESK. V gave up 4 bases and J gave up 5 bases, with 12 bases separating them. The CDR3 has 15 residues. PCR was performed a second time for about 7 to 11 cycles using a sample-barcoded 5' primer and a J-beta primer mix. TCRdb redid the calling of the 5' RACE reads with MiXCR, one entry per CDR3 protein. This repertoire shows fewer than 900,000 distinct CDR3 sequences, about 40% found once; its top ten account for around 20%. This TCR came from a woman in her sixties in good health. Sequencing used blood. V and J are TRBV14 and TRBJ1-6; D is undetermined. CDR3 bases: TGTGCCAGCAGCCGCCTACCAGCTGATAATTCACCCCTCCACTTT. This sequence encodes CASSRLPADNSPLHF.